This TCR beta chain was identified in a study of T cell repertoires in cytomegalovirus infection. Each CDR3 protein gets one entry after TCRdb re-called the reads with MiXCR. The data contain approximately 600,000 distinct CDR3 sequences, almost 40% of them singletons. Germline V CDR1 and CDR2: LGHNA, YSLEER. The CDR3 has 14 residues. The ends lost 4 bases at V and 8 bases at J; junction bases unmatched: 7. As for this clonotype: Its antigen is as yet unknown.

Sequenced material: cultured PBMCs, taken from culture after CMV antigen stimulation. The V and J genes are TRBV4-3 and TRBJ2-1, with 8 bases aligning to TRBD1. The receptor was isolated from a human donor in good health (CMV status not recorded). Some clones in this sample may be carry-over from other donors' samples. The CDR3 DNA sequence: TGCGCCAGCAGCCGTAATTCAGGGGGCCATGAGCAGTTCTTC. Its translation is CASSRNSGGHEQFF.